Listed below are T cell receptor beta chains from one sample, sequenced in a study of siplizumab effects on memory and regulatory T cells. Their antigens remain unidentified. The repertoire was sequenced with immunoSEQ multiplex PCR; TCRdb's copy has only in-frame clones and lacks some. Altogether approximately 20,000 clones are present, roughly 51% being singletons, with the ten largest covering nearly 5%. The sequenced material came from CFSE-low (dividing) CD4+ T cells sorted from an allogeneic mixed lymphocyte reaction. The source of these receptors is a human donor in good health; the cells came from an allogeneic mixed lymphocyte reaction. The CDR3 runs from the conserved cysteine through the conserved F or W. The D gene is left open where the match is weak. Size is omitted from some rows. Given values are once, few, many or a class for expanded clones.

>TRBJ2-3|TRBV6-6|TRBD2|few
CASGGRGTDTQYF
TGTGCCAGCGGGGGGAGGGGCACAGATACGCAGTATTTT
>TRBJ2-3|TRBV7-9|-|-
CASSQRTTGTQYF
TGTGCCAGCAGCCAGAGGACCACGGGTACGCAGTATTTT
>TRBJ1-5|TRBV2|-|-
CASSDRSGNQPQHF
TGTGCCAGCAGTGACCGGTCTGGAAATCAGCCCCAGCATTTT
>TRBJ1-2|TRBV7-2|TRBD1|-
CASRLTGGHGYTF
TGTGCCAGCAGATTAACAGGGGGCCATGGCTACACCTTC
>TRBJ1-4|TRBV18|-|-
CASSYTAATNEKLFF
TGTGCCAGCTCATACACAGCTGCAACTAATGAAAAACTGTTTTTT
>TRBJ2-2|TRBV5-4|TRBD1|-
CASSLRQGGELFF
TGTGCCAGCAGCTTGAGACAGGGAGGGGAGCTGTTTTTT
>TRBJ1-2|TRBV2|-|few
CASSEAPDGSYGYTF
TGTGCCAGCAGTGAAGCCCCTGACGGTAGCTATGGCTACACCTTC
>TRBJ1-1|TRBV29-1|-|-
CSVDALTTEAFF
TGCAGCGTTGACGCCCTTACCACTGAAGCTTTCTTT
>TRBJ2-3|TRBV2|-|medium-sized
CASSPQVQSGDTQYF
TGTGCCAGCAGTCCCCAGGTCCAGTCCGGTGATACGCAGTATTTT
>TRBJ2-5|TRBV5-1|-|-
CASSLEGQETQYF
TGCGCCAGCAGCTTGGAAGGGCAAGAGACCCAGTACTTC
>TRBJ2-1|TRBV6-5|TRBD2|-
CASSGRAFGGNEQFF
TGTGCCAGCTCCGGACGGGCCTTCGGGGGGAATGAGCAGTTCTTC
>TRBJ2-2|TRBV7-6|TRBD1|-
CASSWGQGSTGELFF
TGTGCCAGCAGCTGGGGACAGGGGAGCACCGGGGAGCTGTTTTTT
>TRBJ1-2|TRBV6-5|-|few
CASSYDSNYGYTF
TGTGCCAGCAGTTACGACAGTAACTATGGCTACACCTTC
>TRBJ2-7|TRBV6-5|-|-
CASSSLSSYEQYF
TGTGCCAGCAGTAGCTTAAGCTCCTACGAGCAGTACTTC
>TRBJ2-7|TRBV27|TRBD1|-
CASSYRDRGYEQYF
TGTGCCAGCAGTTACCGGGACAGGGGTTACGAGCAGTACTTC
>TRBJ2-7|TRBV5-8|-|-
CASSLIYEQYF
TGTGCCAGCAGCTTGATCTACGAGCAGTACTTC
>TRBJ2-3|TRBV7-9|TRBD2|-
CASSSGGDTYTDTQYF
TGTGCCAGCAGCTCCGGGGGGGACACGTACACAGATACGCAGTATTTT
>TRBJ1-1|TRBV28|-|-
CASSLLSTEAFF
TGTGCCAGCAGTTTATTGAGCACTGAAGCTTTCTTT
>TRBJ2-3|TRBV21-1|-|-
CASSKAPEATDTQYF
TGTGCCAGCAGCAAAGCGCCTGAAGCAACGGATACGCAGTATTTT
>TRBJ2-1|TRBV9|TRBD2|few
CASSPLVAGGNNEQFF
TGTGCCAGCAGCCCCCTGGTAGCGGGGGGGAACAATGAGCAGTTCTTC
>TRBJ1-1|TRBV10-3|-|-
CAISVRVDTEAFF
TGTGCCATCAGTGTACGGGTGGACACTGAAGCTTTCTTT
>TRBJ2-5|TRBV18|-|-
CASSPGLQETQYF
TGTGCCAGCTCACCAGGACTGCAAGAGACCCAGTACTTC
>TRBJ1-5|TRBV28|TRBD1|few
CASSLRDRGVLQPQHF
TGTGCCAGCAGTTTAAGGGACAGGGGGGTACTTCAGCCCCAGCATTTT
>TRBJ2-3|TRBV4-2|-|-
CASSQAADTTDTQYF
TGTGCCAGCAGCCAAGCGGCGGATACCACAGATACGCAGTATTTT
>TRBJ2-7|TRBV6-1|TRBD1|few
CASSYTDRGYEQYF
TGTGCCAGCAGTTATACGGACAGGGGTTACGAGCAGTACTTC
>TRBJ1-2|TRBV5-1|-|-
CASSQTSGLYGYTF
TGCGCCAGCAGCCAAACTAGCGGTCTCTATGGCTACACCTTC
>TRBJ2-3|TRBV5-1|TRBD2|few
CASSLGLAGGTDTQYF
TGCGCCAGCAGCTTGGGACTAGCGGGGGGGACAGATACGCAGTATTTT
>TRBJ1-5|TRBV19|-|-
CASSSNSRPQHF
TGTGCCAGTAGTAGTAACTCGCGGCCCCAGCATTTT
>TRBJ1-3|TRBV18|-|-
CASSPTLTGTGNTIYF
TGTGCCAGCTCACCCACTCTAACAGGGACTGGAAACACCATATATTTT
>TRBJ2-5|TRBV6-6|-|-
CASSYGETQYF
TGTGCCAGCAGTTACGGGGAGACCCAGTACTTC
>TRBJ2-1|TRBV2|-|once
CASSATSPFVVEQFF
TGTGCCAGCAGTGCTACTAGCCCCTTCGTTGTTGAGCAGTTCTTC
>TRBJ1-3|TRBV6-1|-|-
CASSVAVSGNTIYF
TGTGCCAGCAGTGTGGCGGTCTCTGGAAACACCATATATTTT
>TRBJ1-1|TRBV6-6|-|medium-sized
CASSYAGATEAFF
TGTGCCAGCAGCTACGCGGGGGCGACTGAAGCTTTCTTT
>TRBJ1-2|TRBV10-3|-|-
CAISDNRSYGYTF
TGTGCCATCAGTGATAACAGGAGCTATGGCTACACCTTC
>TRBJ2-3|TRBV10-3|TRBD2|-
CAIRNSGGGDTQYF
TGTGCCATCAGAAATAGCGGGGGGGGAGATACGCAGTATTTT
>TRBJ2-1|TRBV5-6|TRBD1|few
CASSHRTGGSYNEQFF
TGTGCCAGCAGCCACCGGACAGGGGGCTCCTACAATGAGCAGTTCTTC
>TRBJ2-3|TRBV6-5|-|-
CASSEKYF
TGTGCCAGCAGTGAAAAGTATTTT
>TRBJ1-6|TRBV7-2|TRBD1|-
CASSHPGGRYISPLHF
TGTGCCAGCAGCCACCCAGGGGGCCGATATATCTCACCCCTCCACTTT
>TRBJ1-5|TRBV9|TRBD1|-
CASSTYGDRGDQPQHF
TGTGCCAGCAGCACCTACGGGGACAGAGGAGATCAGCCCCAGCATTTT
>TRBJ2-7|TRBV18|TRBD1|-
CASSRQGYYEQYF
TGTGCCAGCTCACGACAGGGTTACTACGAGCAGTACTTC
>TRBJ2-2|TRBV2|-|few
CASDLNTGELFF
TGTGCCAGCGACTTGAACACCGGGGAGCTGTTTTTT
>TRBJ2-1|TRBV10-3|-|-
CAISESISEGRGEQFF
TGTGCCATCAGTGAGTCGATATCGGAGGGTAGGGGTGAGCAGTTCTTC
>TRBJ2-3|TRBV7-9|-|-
CASSLDRGWTDTQYF
TGTGCCAGCAGCTTAGACCGGGGGTGGACAGATACGCAGTATTTT
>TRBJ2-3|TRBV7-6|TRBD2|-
CASTRLAGLTDTQYF
TGTGCCAGCACCCGACTAGCGGGATTAACAGATACGCAGTATTTT
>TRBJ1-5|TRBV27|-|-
CASSLKGDQPQHF
TGTGCCAGCAGTTTAAAAGGGGATCAGCCCCAGCATTTT
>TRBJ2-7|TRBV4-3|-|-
CASSQERQFSSYEQYF
TGCGCCAGCAGCCAAGAAAGGCAGTTTAGCTCCTACGAGCAGTACTTC
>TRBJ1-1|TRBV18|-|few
CASSPMAYTEAFF
TGTGCCAGCTCACCAATGGCATACACTGAAGCTTTCTTT
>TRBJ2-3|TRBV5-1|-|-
CASSSEGLRDTQYF
TGCGCCAGCAGCTCTGAGGGGTTAAGAGATACGCAGTATTTT
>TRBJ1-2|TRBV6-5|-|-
CASSYDSNYGYTF
TGTGCCAGCAGTTATGACAGTAACTATGGCTACACCTTC
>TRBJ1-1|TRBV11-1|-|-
CASSMGYTEAFF
TGTGCCAGCAGCATGGGCTACACTGAAGCTTTCTTT
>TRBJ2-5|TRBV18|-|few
CASSPRLANKETQYF
TGTGCCAGCTCACCAAGGCTAGCAAATAAAGAGACCCAGTACTTC
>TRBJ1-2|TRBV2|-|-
CASILREGDGYTF
TGTGCCAGCATTTTAAGAGAGGGGGATGGCTACACCTTC
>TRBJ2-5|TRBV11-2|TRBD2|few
CASSMGLAEGTTQYF
TGTGCCAGCAGCATGGGACTAGCGGAGGGGACGACCCAGTACTTC
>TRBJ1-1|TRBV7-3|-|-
CASSLGVSTEAFF
TGTGCCAGCAGCTTAGGTGTGAGCACTGAAGCTTTCTTT